A selection of T cell receptor beta chains follows, all from one sample in a study of post-analysis software for immune sequencing data. TCRdb reanalysed the PCR reads using MiXCR and keeps one entry per CDR3 protein. The sample yields hundreds of thousands of distinct CDR3 sequences, approximately 60% seen once. The sequenced material came from blood. The receptors come from a girl aged 2-10 years with multiple sclerosis. Both conserved end residues are trimmed from each CDR3.

TRBV10-3,TRBJ2-3,AISDTKAGDTQY
TRBV29-1,TRBJ2-3,SVVTDADTQY
TRBV6-5,TRBJ2-5,ASRRLGALQETQY
TRBV20-1,TRBJ1-5,SARAGSNQPQH
TRBV20-1,TRBJ2-7,SARPSGRNEQY
TRBV4-1,TRBJ2-4,ASSQYSGRLLAKNIQY
TRBV30,TRBJ2-6,AWSVGSGANVLT
TRBV20-1,TRBJ2-1,SARSLGDHNEQF
TRBV21-1,TRBJ2-4,ASSKRAPKNIQY
TRBV30,NA,ALGGGRSYEQY
TRBV5-1,TRBJ2-6,ASRPGALGANVLT
TRBV5-5,NA,ASSLAGGSKWLGTQY
TRBV20-1,TRBJ2-5,SAEWTSSETQY
TRBV25-1,TRBJ2-3,ASGTTRGLTDTQY
TRBV11-2,TRBJ2-1,ASSLSGTSGSIEQF
TRBV13,TRBJ2-1,AGSRFTSYNEQF
TRBV5-6,TRBJ2-3,ASSRPQGTDTQY
TRBV12-5,TRBJ2-1,ASGLVLGGEQF
TRBV10-3,TRBJ2-1,AIRERQEGRNEQF
TRBV5-5,TRBJ2-1,ASSLLAGVTNEQF
TRBV6-6,TRBJ2-1,ASRIGQLIDEQF
TRBV6-1,TRBJ2-4,ASSDQDPNIQY
TRBV7-6,NA,ASSSGTTFYEQY
TRBV5-1,TRBJ1-1,ASSLPGEYTEAF
TRBV20-1,TRBJ2-1,SARFPLAGQANEQF
TRBV20-1,TRBJ1-5,SASDRTNQPQH
TRBV29-1,TRBJ2-7,SVEREGAGGSYEQY
TRBV19,TRBJ1-6,ASSIRRADSPLH
TRBV20-1,TRBJ2-5,SATYRGRGQETQY
TRBV27,TRBJ1-1,ASSPSFDRATEAF
TRBV5-1,TRBJ2-1,ASSLLSESNEQF
TRBV20-1,TRBJ2-3,SARQTSGDADTQY
TRBV7-9,TRBJ2-7,ASSSGTRGPTTDYEQY
TRBV9,TRBJ1-6,ASSSPGDYNSPLH
TRBV5-1,TRBJ2-1,ASSLELATYNEQF
TRBV2,TRBJ2-2,ASSAGPRNAGELF
TRBV5-6,TRBJ2-1,ASSWEEETGQF
TRBV7-3,TRBJ2-3,ASSLGIARSTDTQY
TRBV10-2,TRBJ2-4,ASSDEGLAKNIQY
TRBV2,TRBJ2-5,ASTLGQGEETQY
TRBV6-5,TRBJ2-5,ASSFETGLAGGPLETQY
TRBV5-1,TRBJ1-4,ASSFTGATNEKLF
TRBV7-2,TRBJ1-3,ASSLQTGSGNTIY
TRBV7-9,TRBJ2-7,ASSSEVPGLFGHEQY
TRBV10-3,TRBJ2-5,AISDTGGPGNTQY
TRBV5-4,TRBJ2-3,ASSFQGGPDTQY
TRBV10-2,TRBJ1-6,ASTGTPGSPLH
TRBV5-1,NA,ASSFEGTGTQTQY
TRBV20-1,TRBJ2-7,SARGGAPGEQY
TRBV5-1,TRBJ2-3,ARSVGLGTDTQY
TRBV29-1,TRBJ2-4,SVAGISGGYIQY
TRBV13,TRBJ2-7,ASSTRDQYEQY
TRBV7-2,TRBJ2-1,ASIKGHNEQF
TRBV12-3/TRBV12-4,TRBJ1-2,ASSFQVPYGYT
TRBV20-1,TRBJ2-1,SAPTSGGYNEQF
TRBV27,TRBJ2-1,ASSLWGGKYNEQF
TRBV7-8,TRBJ2-7,ASSASGSSYEQY
TRBV3-1,TRBJ1-2,ASSSTGVSYGYT
TRBV20-1,TRBJ2-1,SATPGQQPEQF